This TCR beta chain was recovered during a study of blood T cell repertoires in COVID-19. Across the whole study: Sample material is recorded as cDNA or gDNA derived from T cells, B-cell-depleted T cells, or PBMCs.

In the authors' workflow: Scientists estimated how many nucleated cells there were by amplifying reference gene primers. Only in-frame clones appear in the TCRdb table, and some are missing; sequencing was by immunoSEQ multiplex PCR. The V and J calls and clone size are taken from that table; D and trimming were inferred from the DNA. The sample has 200,000 to 250,000 clones, 80% to 90% seen once; the top ten hold about 9.7%. V was shortened by 6 bases and J by 4 bases, with 20 bases between the two germline ends. Germline V gene sequence: CDR1 SNHLY, CDR2 FYNNEI. CDR3 length: 16 amino acids. The clonotype originates from a man aged 45-65 years with active or convalescent COVID-19. The sequenced sample consisted of peripheral blood. V and J are TRBV2 and TRBJ2-3; a possible D gene is TRBD1 (6 bases). As DNA, the CDR3 is TGTGCCAGCAGCCACGTTATACAGGGAGCCTCAGATACGCAGTATTTT. Translated, it gives CASSHVIQGASDTQYF.